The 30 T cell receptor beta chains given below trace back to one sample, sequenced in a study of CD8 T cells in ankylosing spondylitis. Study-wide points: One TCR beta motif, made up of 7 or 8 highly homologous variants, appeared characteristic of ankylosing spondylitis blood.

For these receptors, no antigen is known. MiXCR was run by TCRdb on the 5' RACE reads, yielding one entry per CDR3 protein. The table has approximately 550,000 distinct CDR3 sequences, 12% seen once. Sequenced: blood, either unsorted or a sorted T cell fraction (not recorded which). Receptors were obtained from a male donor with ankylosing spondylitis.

This chain's CDR3 is CASRLAGEDEQFF. In DNA form, the CDR3 reads TGTGCCAGTCGACTAGCGGGAGAAGATGAGCAGTTCTTC. V usage is TRBV3-1 and J usage is TRBJ2-1; 12 positions match TRBD2. V trimming: 9 bases; J trimming: 8 bases; junction bases outside the gene matches: 5. The germline V gene encodes CDR1 LGHDT and CDR2 YNNKEL (reference sequence). There are 13 residues in the CDR3.

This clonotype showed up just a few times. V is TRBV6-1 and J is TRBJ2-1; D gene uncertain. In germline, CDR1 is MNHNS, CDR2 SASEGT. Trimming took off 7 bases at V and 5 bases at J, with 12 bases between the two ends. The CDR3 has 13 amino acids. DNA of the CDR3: TGTGCCAGCACGATTCGGCCGAACAATGAGCAGTTCTTC. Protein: CASTIRPNNEQFF.

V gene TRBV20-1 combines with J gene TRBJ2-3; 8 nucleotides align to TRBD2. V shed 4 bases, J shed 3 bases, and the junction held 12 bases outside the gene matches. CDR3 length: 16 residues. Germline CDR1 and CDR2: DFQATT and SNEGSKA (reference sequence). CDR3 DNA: TGCAGTGCTACTACCGCCCGGGGCGGGGGGACAGATACGCAGTATTTT. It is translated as CSATTARGGGTDTQYF.

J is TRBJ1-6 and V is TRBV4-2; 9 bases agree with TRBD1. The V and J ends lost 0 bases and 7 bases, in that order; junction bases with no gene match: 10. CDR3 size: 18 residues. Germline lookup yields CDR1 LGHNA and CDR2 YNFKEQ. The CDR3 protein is CASSQDGTGFVLNSPLHF. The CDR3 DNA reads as TGTGCCAGCAGCCAAGATGGGACAGGGTTTGTTTTGAATTCACCCCTCCACTTT.

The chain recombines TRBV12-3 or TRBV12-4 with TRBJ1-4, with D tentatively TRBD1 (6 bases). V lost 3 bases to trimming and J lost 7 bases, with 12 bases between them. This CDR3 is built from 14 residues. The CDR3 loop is CASSFSGAGEKLFF. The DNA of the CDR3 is TGTGCCAGCAGTTTTTCGGGGGCCGGTGAAAAACTGTTTTTT.

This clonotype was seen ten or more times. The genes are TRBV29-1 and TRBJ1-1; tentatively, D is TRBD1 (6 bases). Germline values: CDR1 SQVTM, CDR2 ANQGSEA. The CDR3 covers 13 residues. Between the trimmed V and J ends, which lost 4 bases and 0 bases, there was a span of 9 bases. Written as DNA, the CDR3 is TGCAGCGTTGGAGGGGGTCTGAACACTGAAGCTTTCTTT. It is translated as CSVGGGLNTEAFF. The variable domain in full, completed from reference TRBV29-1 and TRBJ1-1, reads SAVISQKPSRDICQRGTSLTIQCQVDSQVTMMFWYRQQPGQSLTLIATANQGSEATYESGFVIDKFPISRPNLTFSTLTVSNMSPEDSSIYLCSVGGGLNTEAFFGQGTRLTVV.

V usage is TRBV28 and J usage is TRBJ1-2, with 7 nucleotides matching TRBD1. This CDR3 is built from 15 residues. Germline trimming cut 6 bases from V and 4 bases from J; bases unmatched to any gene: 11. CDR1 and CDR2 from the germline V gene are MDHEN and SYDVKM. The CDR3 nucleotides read TGTGCCAGCAGCCCCCGCCAGGGGGACCTCTATGGCTACACCTTC. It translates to CASSPRQGDLYGYTF.

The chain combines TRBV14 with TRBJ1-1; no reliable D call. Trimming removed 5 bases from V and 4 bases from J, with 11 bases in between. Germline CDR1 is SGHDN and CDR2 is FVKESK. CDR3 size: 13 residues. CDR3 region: CASSSTYGTEAFF. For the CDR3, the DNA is TGTGCCAGCAGCTCGACATATGGCACTGAAGCTTTCTTT.

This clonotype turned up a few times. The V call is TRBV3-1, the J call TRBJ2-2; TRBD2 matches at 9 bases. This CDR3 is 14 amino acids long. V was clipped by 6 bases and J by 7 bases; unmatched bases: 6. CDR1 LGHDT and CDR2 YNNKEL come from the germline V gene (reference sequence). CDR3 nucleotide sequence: TGTGCCAGCAGTCAGCGGGAGGTCCGCGGGGAGCTGTTTTTT. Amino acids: CASSQREVRGELFF.

The CDR3 reads CASSPWTGSSGANVLTF. DNA of the CDR3: TGTGCCAGCAGCCCATGGACAGGTAGCTCTGGGGCCAACGTCCTGACTTTC. J is TRBJ2-6 and V is TRBV14; 7 bases agree with TRBD1. The junction had 6 bases not matched to a gene; V was cut back by 4 bases and J by 0 bases. This CDR3 has 17 residues. The germline CDR1 and CDR2 sequences are SGHDN and FVKESK.

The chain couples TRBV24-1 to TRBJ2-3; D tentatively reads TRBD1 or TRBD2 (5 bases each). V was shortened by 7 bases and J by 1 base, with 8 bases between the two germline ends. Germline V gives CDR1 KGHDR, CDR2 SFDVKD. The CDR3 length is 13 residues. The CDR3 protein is CATSEGRTDTQYF. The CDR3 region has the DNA TGTGCCACCAGCGAGGGGCGCACAGATACGCAGTATTTT.

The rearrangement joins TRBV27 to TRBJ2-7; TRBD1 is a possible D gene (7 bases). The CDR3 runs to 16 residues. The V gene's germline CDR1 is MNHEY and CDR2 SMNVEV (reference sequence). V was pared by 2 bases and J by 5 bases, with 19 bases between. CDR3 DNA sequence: TGTGCCAGCAGTTTAGCGCGGGACAGCGACGTCCACGAGCAGTACTTC. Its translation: CASSLARDSDVHEQYF.

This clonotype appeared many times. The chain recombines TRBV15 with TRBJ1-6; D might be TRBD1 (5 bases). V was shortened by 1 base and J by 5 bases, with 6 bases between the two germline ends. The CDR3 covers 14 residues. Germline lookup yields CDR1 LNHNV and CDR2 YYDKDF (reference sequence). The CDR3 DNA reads TGTGCCACCAGCAGAGGACAGAATAATTCACCCCTCCACTTT. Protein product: CATSRGQNNSPLHF.

In DNA form, the CDR3 reads TGTGCCAGCAGTACGGACAGGAACTCCTACAATGAGCAGTTCTTC. It specifies CASSTDRNSYNEQFF. This chain joins TRBV6-1 and TRBJ2-1; 7 bases agree with TRBD1. The length of the CDR3 is 15 residues. CDR1 is MNHNS, CDR2 SASEGT, per germline. The J segment lost 0 bases and the V segment lost 5 bases, leaving 4 bases of the junction unmatched.

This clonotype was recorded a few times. CDR3 in amino acids: CASRSYGAYGANVLTF. CDR3 DNA sequence: TGTGCCAGCAGGAGCTACGGGGCTTATGGGGCCAACGTCCTGACTTTC. J is TRBJ2-6 and V is TRBV12-3 or TRBV12-4; perhaps D is TRBD1 or TRBD2 (5 bases each). The germline V and J ends were trimmed by 6 bases and 3 bases, with 15 bases remaining between them. The CDR3 runs 16 residues.

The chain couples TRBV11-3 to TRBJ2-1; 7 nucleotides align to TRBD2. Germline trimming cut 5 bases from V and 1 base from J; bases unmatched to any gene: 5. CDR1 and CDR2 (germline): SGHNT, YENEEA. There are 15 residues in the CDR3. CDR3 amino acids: CASSRRGESYNEQFF. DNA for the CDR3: TGTGCCAGCAGCCGCCGGGGGGAGTCCTACAATGAGCAGTTCTTC.

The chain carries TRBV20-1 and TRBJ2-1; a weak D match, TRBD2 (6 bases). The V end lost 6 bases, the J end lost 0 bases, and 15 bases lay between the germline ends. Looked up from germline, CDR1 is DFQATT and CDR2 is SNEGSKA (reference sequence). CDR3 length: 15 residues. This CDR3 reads CSAKRSRDSYNEQFF. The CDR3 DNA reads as TGCAGTGCCAAGAGATCGCGGGACTCCTACAATGAGCAGTTCTTC.

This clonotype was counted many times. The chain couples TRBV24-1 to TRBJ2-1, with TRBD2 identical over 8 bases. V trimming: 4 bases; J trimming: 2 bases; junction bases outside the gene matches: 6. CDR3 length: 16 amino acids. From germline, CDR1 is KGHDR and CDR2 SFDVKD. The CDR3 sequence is CATSDAGLATYNEQFF. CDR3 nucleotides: TGTGCCACCAGTGACGCCGGACTAGCAACCTACAATGAGCAGTTCTTC.

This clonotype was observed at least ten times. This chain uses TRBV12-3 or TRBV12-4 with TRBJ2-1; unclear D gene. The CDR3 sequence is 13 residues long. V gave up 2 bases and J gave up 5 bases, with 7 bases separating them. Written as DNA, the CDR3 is TGTGCCAGCAGTTTACGCAGAGACAATGAGCAGTTCTTC. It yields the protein CASSLRRDNEQFF.

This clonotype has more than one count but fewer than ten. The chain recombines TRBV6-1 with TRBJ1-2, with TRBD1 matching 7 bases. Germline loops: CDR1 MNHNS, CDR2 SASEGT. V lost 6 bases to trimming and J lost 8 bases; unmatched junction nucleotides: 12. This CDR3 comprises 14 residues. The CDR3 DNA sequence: TGTGCCAGCAGCAAACAGGGGAGGGCAGGAGGCTACACCTTC. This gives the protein CASSKQGRAGGYTF.

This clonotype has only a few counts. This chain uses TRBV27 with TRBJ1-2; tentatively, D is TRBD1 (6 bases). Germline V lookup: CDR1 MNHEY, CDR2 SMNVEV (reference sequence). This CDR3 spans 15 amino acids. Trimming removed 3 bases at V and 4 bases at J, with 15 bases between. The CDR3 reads CASSFTTGRTYGYTF. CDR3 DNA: TGTGCCAGCAGTTTCACGACAGGAAGAACCTATGGCTACACCTTC.

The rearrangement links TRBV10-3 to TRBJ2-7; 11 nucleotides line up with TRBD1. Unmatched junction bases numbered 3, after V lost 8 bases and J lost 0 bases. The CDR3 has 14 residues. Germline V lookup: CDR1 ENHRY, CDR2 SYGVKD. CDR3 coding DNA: TGTGCCATCGGGGGACAGGGGGTCTCCTACGAGCAGTACTTC. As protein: CAIGGQGVSYEQYF.

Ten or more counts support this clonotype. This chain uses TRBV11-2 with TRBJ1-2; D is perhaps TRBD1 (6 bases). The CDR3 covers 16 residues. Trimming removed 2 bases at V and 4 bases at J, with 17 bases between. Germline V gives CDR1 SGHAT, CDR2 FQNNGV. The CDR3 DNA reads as TGTGCCAGCAGCTTACAGTATGGGGGCCGGGGCTATGGCTACACCTTC. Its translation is CASSLQYGGRGYGYTF.

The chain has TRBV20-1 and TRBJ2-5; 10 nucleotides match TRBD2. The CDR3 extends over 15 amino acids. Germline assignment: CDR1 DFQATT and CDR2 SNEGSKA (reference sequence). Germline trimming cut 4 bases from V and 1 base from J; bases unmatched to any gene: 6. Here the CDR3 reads CSAIRTSGPQETQYF. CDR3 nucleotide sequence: TGCAGTGCTATAAGGACTAGCGGACCCCAAGAGACCCAGTACTTC.

The CDR3 reads CASSSYRVQETQYF. The DNA of the CDR3 is TGTGCCAGCAGTTCCTACAGGGTCCAAGAGACCCAGTACTTC. This chain uses TRBV27 with TRBJ2-5; a possible D gene is TRBD1 (6 bases). The V end was cut by 4 bases, the J end by 1 base, with 10 bases between. CDR3 length: 14 residues. Germline values: CDR1 MNHEY, CDR2 SMNVEV (reference sequence).

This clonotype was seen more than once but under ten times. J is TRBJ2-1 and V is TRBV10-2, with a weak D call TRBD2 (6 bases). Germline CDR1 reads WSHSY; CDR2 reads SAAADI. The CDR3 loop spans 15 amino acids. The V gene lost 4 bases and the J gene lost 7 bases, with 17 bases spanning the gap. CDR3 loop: CASSGRDFWRNEQFF. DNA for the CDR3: TGCGCCAGCAGTGGAAGGGACTTTTGGCGTAATGAGCAGTTCTTC.

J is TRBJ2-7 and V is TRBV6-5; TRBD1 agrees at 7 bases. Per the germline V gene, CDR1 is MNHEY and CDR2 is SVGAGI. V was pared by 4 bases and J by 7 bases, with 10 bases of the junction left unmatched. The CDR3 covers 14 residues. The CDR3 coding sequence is TGTGCCAGCAGTTTCCCCCAGGGGGAGAGGGAGCAGTACTTC. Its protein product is CASSFPQGEREQYF.

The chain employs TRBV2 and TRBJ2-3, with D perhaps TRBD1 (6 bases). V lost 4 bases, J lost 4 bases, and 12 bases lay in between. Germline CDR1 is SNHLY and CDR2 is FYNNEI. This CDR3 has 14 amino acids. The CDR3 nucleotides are TGTGCCAGCAGTGTACAGGGTATTTCAGATACGCAGTATTTT. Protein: CASSVQGISDTQYF.

CDR3 protein: CAISARASPTGIYEQYV. The CDR3 DNA sequence: TGTGCCATCAGTGCTCGCGCGTCCCCGACAGGGATCTACGAGCAGTACGTC. This chain connects TRBV10-3 to TRBJ2-7; 7 bases line up with TRBD1. The trim removed 4 bases at V and 3 bases at J, leaving 15 bases unmatched. Germline-derived CDR1 and CDR2 are ENHRY and SYGVKD. CDR3 length: 17 residues.

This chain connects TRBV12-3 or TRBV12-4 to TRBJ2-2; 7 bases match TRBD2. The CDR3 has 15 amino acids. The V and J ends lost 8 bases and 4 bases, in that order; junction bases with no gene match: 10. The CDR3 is CASESSGTLTGELFF. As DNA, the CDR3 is TGTGCCAGCGAATCTAGCGGAACCCTCACCGGGGAGCTGTTTTTT.